The source of this T cell receptor (beta chain) is a study of blood T cell repertoires in COVID-19. Germline V gives CDR1 GTSNPN, CDR2 SVGIG (reference sequence). J was trimmed by 8 bases and V by 3 bases; bases with no gene match: 12. The CDR3 covers 15 residues. This clone was counted once. Here immunoSEQ multiplex PCR was the method, and the copy in TCRdb shows in-frame clones only, minus some. Of approximately 85,000 clones listed, 80% to 90% were seen once; the top ten hold less than 35%. The V gene is TRBV30, the J gene TRBJ1-4; 7 bases agree with TRBD1. The sequencing sample was made of peripheral blood. The clonotype was recovered from a man aged 45-65 years with active or convalescent COVID-19. This CDR3 reads CAWSAKTGPGEKLFF. The CDR3 nucleotides are TGTGCCTGGAGCGCGAAGACAGGGCCAGGGGAAAAACTGTTTTTT. Full variable domain (rest looked up from reference TRBV30 and TRBJ1-4): SQTIHQWPATLVQPVGSPLSLECTVEGTSNPNLYWYRQAAGRGLQLLFYSVGIGQISSEVPQNLSASRPQDRQFILSSKKLLLSDSGFYLCAWSAKTGPGEKLFFGSGTQLSVL.